This T cell receptor (beta chain) was identified in a study of blood T cell repertoires in COVID-19. Study details: The United States, Italy and Spain supplied acute and convalescent COVID-19 samples.

Clones were sequenced by immunoSEQ multiplex PCR, and TCRdb holds only the in-frame ones, with some missing. Among 140,000 to 150,000 clones listed, approximately 87% were seen once. This clone was counted once. The CDR3 contains 17 residues. Germline CDR1 and CDR2: MGHRA and YSYEKL. Trimming at V came to 0 bases and at J to 5 bases, leaving 4 bases not matched to a gene. Which cohort a participant joined came from the clinical history participants gave. This chain links TRBV4-1 with TRBJ2-3; 14 positions agree with TRBD2. Material: PBMCs or T cells enriched from blood (not recorded which). This clonotype originated in a man between 60 and 75 years old who had recovered from COVID-19. As DNA, the CDR3 is TGCGCCAGCAGCCAAGACCTGGGACTAGCGGGGGAAGATACGCAGTATTTT. It is translated as CASSQDLGLAGEDTQYF.